Listed here is a single T cell receptor beta chain. Its antigen is unknown. The data were obtained in a study of vaccination effects on CD4 cells after COVID-19. In germline, CDR1 is MNHEY, CDR2 SVGAGI. Trimming stripped 2 bases from V and 5 bases from J, with 10 bases between. The length of the CDR3 is 13 residues. TCRdb's table, derived via immunoSEQ multiplex PCR, lists solely in-frame clones and lacks some. The profile shows some 22,000 clones, 70% to 80% of them singletons. Before sequencing took place, the ViraFEST assay used viral peptide pools to expand antigen-specific CD4+ T cells. Once cultured for roughly ten days, the cells underwent separation to obtain CD4+ T cells. None of the vaccinated had previously contracted SARS-CoV-2, and their nucleocapsid antibodies tested negative.

V gene TRBV6-5 combines with J gene TRBJ2-7; the D is unclear. The source was CD4+ T cells from PBMCs cultured with HCoV-OC43 spike peptides, collected before COVID-19 vaccination. This sample's subset: HCoV-OC43 spike overlapping peptide pool stimulation. The TCR comes from a human donor who received a COVID-19 vaccine. CDR3 coding DNA: TGTGCCAGCAGTTACAGCCGACAAAACGAGCAGTACTTC. Translating it yields CASSYSRQNEQYF.